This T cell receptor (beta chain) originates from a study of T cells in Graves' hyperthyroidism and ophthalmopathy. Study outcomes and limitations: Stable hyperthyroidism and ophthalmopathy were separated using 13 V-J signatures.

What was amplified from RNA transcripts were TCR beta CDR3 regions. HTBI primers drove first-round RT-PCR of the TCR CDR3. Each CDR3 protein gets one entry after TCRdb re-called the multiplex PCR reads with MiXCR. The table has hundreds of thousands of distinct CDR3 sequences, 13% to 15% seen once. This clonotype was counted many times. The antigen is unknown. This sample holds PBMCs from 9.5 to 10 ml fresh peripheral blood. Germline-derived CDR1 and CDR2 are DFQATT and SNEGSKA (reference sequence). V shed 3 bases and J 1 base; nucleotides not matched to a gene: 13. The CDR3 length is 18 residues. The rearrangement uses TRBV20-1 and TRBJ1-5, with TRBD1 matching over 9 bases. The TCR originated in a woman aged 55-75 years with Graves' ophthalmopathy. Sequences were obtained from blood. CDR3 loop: CSARGPGQGVISNQPQHF. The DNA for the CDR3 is TGCAGTGCTAGGGGGCCGGGACAGGGCGTCATCAGCAATCAGCCCCAGCATTTT.